Sequencing of this T cell receptor (beta chain) was carried out in a study of T cells in Graves' hyperthyroidism and ophthalmopathy. Findings of the study overall: Separation of ophthalmopathy from stable hyperthyroidism was achieved by a 13 V-J model.

Researchers took RNA transcripts and amplified the TCR beta CDR3 regions from them. Carried out on the TCR CDR3, a first-round RT-PCR used the HTBI primer set. TCRdb processed the multiplex PCR reads anew with MiXCR; each CDR3 protein has one entry. The data contain 540,000 or so distinct CDR3 sequences, 46% of them singletons. With regard to this clonotype: Antigen unknown.

This sequence originates from an adult woman with Graves' disease, either hyperthyroidism or ophthalmopathy (not recorded which). Sequences were obtained from peripheral blood or thyroid tissue (not recorded which).

The CDR3 bases are TGCGCCAGCAGCATACAGGGTCAGAGCTCTGGGGCCAACGTCCTGACTTTC. Translated, it gives CASSIQGQSSGANVLTF. The chain links TRBV5-1 to TRBJ2-6, with D perhaps matching TRBD1 (6 bases). Per the germline V gene, CDR1 is SGHRS and CDR2 is YFSETQ. Trimming removed 4 bases from V and 0 bases from J, with 14 bases in between. CDR3 size: 17 residues.